A selection of T cell receptor beta chains follows, all from one sample in a study of beta chain features in type 1 diabetes. Clones were sequenced by immunoSEQ multiplex PCR, and TCRdb holds only the in-frame ones, with some missing. Of fewer than 650,000 clones in the sample, roughly a sixth are singletons; the top ten hold about 0.087%. The sequenced material came from naive CD4+ T cells from blood. The source is a man aged 18 to 35 in good health. The CDR3 runs from the conserved cysteine through the conserved F or W. The D gene is left open where the match is weak. A clone size is listed for some rows: how often the clone was seen (once, few, many), or a class if it is expanded.

>.|TRBV10-3|few|TRBJ1-3
TGTGCCATCAGTGATCGGCAGCACTCTGGAAACACCATATATTTT
CAISDRQHSGNTIYF
>.|TRBV7-2|.|TRBJ2-5
TGTGCCAGCAGCGCGAACGGGTATCGAGAGACCCAGTACTTC
CASSANGYRETQYF
>.|TRBV7-9|.|TRBJ2-7
TGTGCCAGCAGCTTAGCAGGGGCTTACGAGCAGTACTTC
CASSLAGAYEQYF
>.|TRBV7-8|once|TRBJ2-1
TGTGCCGCAAGGGGACTCGGAAACAATGAGCAGTTCTTC
CAARGLGNNEQFF
>TRBD1|TRBV5-6|few|TRBJ1-4
TGTGCCAGCAGCTCTCGGACAGGGAAAAATGAAAAACTGTTTTTT
CASSSRTGKNEKLFF
>.|TRBV7-2|few|TRBJ2-7
TGTGCCAGCAGCACTGACAGGTCCCACCAGATAGGGCAGTACTTC
CASSTDRSHQIGQYF
>.|TRBV5-4|.|TRBJ2-3
TGTGCCAGCAGCCCGGGACCCCAAGGGGGCACAGATACGCAGTATTTT
CASSPGPQGGTDTQYF
>.|TRBV25-1|.|TRBJ2-4
TGTGCCAGCAGTGAGAGGGATAAAAACATTCAGTACTTC
CASSERDKNIQYF
>.|TRBV18|.|TRBJ2-5
TGTGCCAGCTCACCCCCGGGAGAGACCCAGTACTTC
CASSPPGETQYF
>.|TRBV7-9|.|TRBJ1-1
TGTGCCAGCAGCTTACAGGGGAACACTGAAGCTTTCTTT
CASSLQGNTEAFF
>.|TRBV5-1|.|TRBJ2-1
TGCGCCAGCAGCTTGGAGTTTTTGACATCGAGCTCCTACAATGAGCAGTTCTTC
CASSLEFLTSSSYNEQFF
>.|TRBV10-3|.|TRBJ2-3
TGTGCCATCAGGGAGAGCACAGATACGCAGTATTTT
CAIRESTDTQYF
>.|TRBV27|.|TRBJ1-1
TGTGCCAGCAGTTTATCTGGGTTGAACACTGAAGCTTTCTTT
CASSLSGLNTEAFF
>TRBD1|TRBV6-6|.|TRBJ1-1
TGTGCCAGCAGTCCGCCGGACAGGGGGCGTTTCACTGAAGCTTTCTTT
CASSPPDRGRFTEAFF
>.|TRBV5-1|.|TRBJ2-5
TGCGCCAGCAGCTTGGATCCGGGGACTCCTCAAGAGACCCAGTACTTC
CASSLDPGTPQETQYF
>TRBD1|TRBV7-3|few|TRBJ2-7
TGTGCCAGCAGCTCCCGGGACAGGCGAAGCTCCTACGAGCAGTACTTC
CASSSRDRRSSYEQYF
>.|TRBV4-3|few|TRBJ1-5
TGCGCCAGCAGCCAAGATCATTCGGGGGGGAATCAGCCCCAGCATTTT
CASSQDHSGGNQPQHF
>.|TRBV7-9|few|TRBJ2-1
TGTGCCAGCAGCGCACAGGGAAGCTCCTACAATGAGCAGTTCTTC
CASSAQGSSYNEQFF